This T cell receptor (beta chain) appears in the sequencing data of a study of long-term antiretroviral therapy in people with HIV. Researchers report immunoSEQ v3.0 was run at survey level. Profiling relied on immunoSEQ multiplex PCR, and the TCRdb table lists in-frame clones only, not all of them. The top ten hold around 3.6% of the sample, which has some 25,000 clones, approximately 90% seen once. Study-level results: Drawn between the mid-2000s and the late 2010s, the blood was possibly obtained under older ART regimens. ART adherence, viral resistance and therapy changes went undocumented. HIV repertoires showed narrower CDR3 length ranges than controls.

Inclusion required at least two post-ART and at least one pre-ART PBMC samples. In regard to this clone: The antigen is undetermined.

Per germline, CDR1 SGHTA and CDR2 FQGNSA. CDR3 length: 17 amino acids. V lost 1 base to trimming and J lost 1 base; unmatched junction nucleotides: 3. The sample here was unsorted PBMCs, taken 1.9 years after starting antiretroviral therapy. The sequence was obtained from a woman aged 25 to 39 with HIV. The V call is TRBV7-2, the J call TRBJ1-3, with 11 bases lining up with TRBD1. The CDR3 DNA reads as TGTGCCAGCAGCTTAGGGGGACAGGGGGTATCTGGAAACACCATATATTTT. The encoded protein is CASSLGGQGVSGNTIYF.